These 26 T cell receptor beta chains were all obtained from the same sample, sequenced in a study of siplizumab effects on memory and regulatory T cells. Here immunoSEQ multiplex PCR was the method, and the copy in TCRdb shows in-frame clones only, minus some. The table records about 91,000 clones, 90% to 95% of them present only once. What was sequenced was CD8+ T cells sorted from blood. The receptors stem from a human donor in good health.

The gene calls are TRBV6-5 and TRBJ2-7; no reliable D call. Deletions cut 2 bases from V and 0 bases from J, with 11 bases between. Germline lookup yields CDR1 MNHEY and CDR2 SVGAGI. This CDR3 spans 15 amino acids. The CDR3 loop reads CASSYGPVSSYEQYF. CDR3 DNA sequence: TGTGCCAGCAGTTACGGCCCGGTCTCCTCCTACGAGCAGTACTTC.

The chain links TRBV19 to TRBJ2-1; maybe TRBD2 (5 bases). Germline V lookup: CDR1 LNHDA, CDR2 SQIVND (reference sequence). This CDR3 is 11 amino acids long. Trimming removed 10 bases at V and 6 bases at J, with 10 bases between. The chain's CDR3 is CATTGFNEQFF. In nucleotides, the CDR3 is TGTGCCACCACGGGGTTCAATGAGCAGTTCTTC. The whole variable domain, remainder taken from reference TRBV19 and TRBJ2-1, is DGGITQSPKYLFRKEGQNVTLSCEQNLNHDAMYWYRQDPGQGLRLIYYSQIVNDFQKGDIAEGYSVSREKKESFPLTVTSAQKNPTAFYLCATTGFNEQFFGPGTRLTVL.

V usage is TRBV4-2 and J usage is TRBJ2-7; D ambiguous. CDR1 is LGHNA and CDR2 is YNFKEQ in the germline V gene. V was pared by 0 bases and J by 3 bases, with 9 bases between. The CDR3 extends over 14 amino acids. For the CDR3, the DNA is TGTGCCAGCAGCCAAGATGTAGGCGGCTACGAGCAGTACTTC. This translates into CASSQDVGGYEQYF.

The rearrangement links TRBV11-2 to TRBJ2-7; D uncertain. The CDR3 runs 12 residues. Germline CDR1 SGHAT, CDR2 FQNNGV. V lost 5 bases to trimming and J lost 3 bases, with 8 bases between them. The CDR3 protein is CASSLSLYEQYF. For the CDR3, the DNA is TGTGCCAGCAGCCTTTCTCTCTACGAGCAGTACTTC.

This rearrangement joins TRBV5-1 to TRBJ2-7; 11 bases fit TRBD1. This CDR3 has 15 residues. V shed 4 bases, J shed 1 base, and the junction held 4 bases outside the gene matches. The germline CDR1 and CDR2 sequences are SGHRS and YFSETQ. Written as DNA, the CDR3 is TGCGCCAGCAGCGACGGGACAGGGGGTTCCTACGAGCAGTACTTC. It translates to CASSDGTGGSYEQYF.

CDR3 protein: CASRPPAGGLDEQYF. The CDR3 region has the DNA TGTGCCAGCAGACCACCAGCCGGGGGCCTTGACGAGCAGTACTTC. This chain connects TRBV5-6 to TRBJ2-7, with D tentatively TRBD1 or TRBD2 (6 bases each). Germline lookup yields CDR1 SGHDT and CDR2 YYEEEE. Deletions cut 5 bases from V and 5 bases from J, with 20 bases between. The CDR3 is made up of 15 amino acids.

The CDR3 DNA follows: TGTGCCAGCAGTGAAAGTCCGAGGGGCTTAAGTCAGCCCCAGCATTTT. This codes for CASSESPRGLSQPQHF. The gene calls are TRBV6-1 and TRBJ1-5; perhaps TRBD1 as D (5 bases). CDR1 is MNHNS and CDR2 is SASEGT in the germline V gene. CDR3 length: 16 residues. The V end was cut by 2 bases, the J end by 6 bases, with 17 bases between.

The chain joins TRBV27 to TRBJ2-3; the D call may be TRBD1 or TRBD2 (5 bases each). This CDR3 contains 14 residues. In germline, CDR1 is MNHEY, CDR2 SMNVEV (reference sequence). V shed 3 bases and J shed 10 bases, with 17 bases lying between them. This chain's CDR3 is CASSLHFGGSSQYF. The CDR3 coding sequence is TGTGCCAGCAGTTTGCACTTTGGGGGTTCGTCGCAGTATTTT.

This chain joins TRBV11-3 and TRBJ1-4; unclear D gene. This CDR3 has 12 residues. The V gene's germline CDR1 is SGHNT and CDR2 YENEEA. Between the trimmed V and J ends, which lost 5 bases and 3 bases, there was a span of 4 bases. The CDR3 here is CASSPSNEKLFF. The CDR3 DNA reads as TGTGCCAGCAGCCCATCTAATGAAAAACTGTTTTTT.

The chain joins TRBV6-4 to TRBJ1-4; no clear D gene. Trimming pared 4 bases from V and 0 bases from J, leaving 12 bases between. Germline lookup yields CDR1 MRHNA and CDR2 SNTAGT. This CDR3 has 16 amino acids. CDR3 DNA sequence: TGTGCCAGCAGTGCTGGCAGGCTAGCAACTAATGAAAAACTGTTTTTT. It encodes CASSAGRLATNEKLFF.

This clone has only a few counts. This sequence joins TRBV7-9 and TRBJ1-1; tentatively, D is TRBD1 (5 bases). The germline V gene has CDR1 SEHNR and CDR2 FQNEAQ (reference sequence). The CDR3 covers 15 residues. Trimming removed 6 bases from V and 3 bases from J, with 17 bases in between. This CDR3 is CASRLGTGPYTEAFF. The CDR3 nucleotides are TGTGCCAGCAGACTAGGAACAGGTCCGTACACTGAAGCTTTCTTT.

The V call is TRBV2, the J call TRBJ1-1, with 8 bases matching TRBD1. The germline CDR1 and CDR2 sequences are SNHLY and FYNNEI. Trimming removed 7 bases from V and 5 bases from J; junction bases left unmatched: 12. The CDR3 sequence is 15 residues long. The CDR3 sequence is CASTGSQGARTEAFF. As DNA, the CDR3 is TGTGCCAGCACGGGGTCGCAGGGGGCACGTACTGAAGCTTTCTTT.

The J gene is TRBJ2-7, the V gene TRBV21-1. TRBV21-1 is annotated as a pseudogene. CDR3 length equals 16 residues. CDR3: CASSKVLQTSSYEQYF. CDR3 in DNA: TGTGCCAGCAGCAAAGTCCTGCAGACGAGCTCCTACGAGCAGTACTTC.

This chain links TRBV10-1 with TRBJ2-2; D is ambiguous. Trimming removed 4 bases at V and 4 bases at J, with 22 bases between. Germline loops: CDR1 WNHNN, CDR2 SYGVQD (reference sequence). The CDR3 runs to 18 residues. The CDR3 reads CASSVQQNPSRGTGELFF. In DNA form, the CDR3 reads TGCGCCAGCAGTGTTCAACAGAACCCGTCCCGTGGCACCGGGGAGCTGTTTTTT.

This rearrangement joins TRBV7-9 to TRBJ1-4; D is perhaps TRBD1 (5 bases). In germline, CDR1 is SEHNR, CDR2 FQNEAQ (reference sequence). The CDR3 is 14 amino acids. V lost 5 bases, J lost 3 bases, and 10 bases lay in between. The CDR3 sequence: CASSRDGANEKLFF. The CDR3 DNA is TGTGCCAGCAGCCGGGACGGGGCTAATGAAAAACTGTTTTTT.

The chain combines TRBV27 with TRBJ2-5; D not resolved. The CDR3 consists of 16 residues. Germline V gene lookup returns CDR1 MNHEY and CDR2 SMNVEV (reference sequence). Trimming removed 5 bases from V and 5 bases from J, with 21 bases in between. The CDR3 spells CASSPQPYESRETQYF. The CDR3 nucleotides are TGTGCCAGCAGTCCCCAGCCCTACGAGTCCCGGGAGACCCAGTACTTC.

The rearrangement links TRBV2 to TRBJ1-2; the D gene is possibly TRBD1 (5 bases). This CDR3 has 12 amino acids. V gave up 5 bases and J gave up 10 bases, with 14 bases separating them. Germline loops: CDR1 SNHLY, CDR2 FYNNEI. The CDR3 sequence is CASSTGLDLYTF. CDR3 nucleotides: TGTGCCAGCAGTACGGGGCTTGATCTCTACACCTTC.

The chain's CDR3 is CASSLSRTTNEQFF. As DNA, the CDR3 is TGTGCCAGCAGTTTATCTAGGACTACCAATGAGCAGTTCTTC. The gene calls are TRBV27 and TRBJ2-1, with D perhaps matching TRBD2 (6 bases). This CDR3 is 14 amino acids long. The ends were cut back, 0 bases at V and 6 bases at J, with 9 bases in the middle. Germline V gene sequence: CDR1 MNHEY, CDR2 SMNVEV (reference sequence).

The chain links TRBV29-1 to TRBJ2-2; no clear D gene. V was shortened by 3 bases and J by 8 bases, with 10 bases between the two germline ends. Germline CDR1 SQVTM, CDR2 ANQGSEA. This CDR3 contains 12 residues. This chain's CDR3 is CSVDIAAGELFF. The CDR3 coding sequence is TGCAGCGTTGATATAGCAGCGGGGGAGCTGTTTTTT.

The chain recombines TRBV5-6 with TRBJ2-7, with 8 bases that match TRBD2. CDR1 and CDR2 from the germline V gene are SGHDT and YYEEEE. The V and J ends lost 4 bases and 3 bases, in that order; junction bases with no gene match: 12. There are 16 residues in the CDR3. CDR3 bases: TGTGCCAGCAGCAACCCAGAAGCGGGAGAGCGCTACGAGCAGTACTTC. Translating gives CASSNPEAGERYEQYF.

The chain recombines TRBV6-5 with TRBJ1-1, with TRBD1 matching over 10 bases. The CDR3 covers 15 residues. V trimming: 6 bases; J trimming: 3 bases; junction bases outside the gene matches: 7. Germline V gives CDR1 MNHEY, CDR2 SVGAGI. The CDR3 DNA reads as TGTGCCAGCAGGGAACTGGACAGGGGGGACACTGAAGCTTTCTTT. Protein product: CASRELDRGDTEAFF.

V gene TRBV30 combines with J gene TRBJ1-6; D not certain. CDR1 and CDR2 (germline): GTSNPN, SVGIG (reference sequence). The CDR3 has 15 amino acids. The V and J ends lost 1 base and 5 bases respectively, with 12 bases between them. CDR3 loop: CAWSDAVFDNSPLHF. CDR3 coding DNA: TGTGCCTGGAGTGACGCTGTGTTCGATAATTCACCCCTCCACTTT. Based on the CDR3 plus reference TRBV30 and TRBJ1-6, the full variable domain is SQTIHQWPATLVQPVGSPLSLECTVEGTSNPNLYWYRQAAGRGLQLLFYSVGIGQISSEVPQNLSASRPQDRQFILSSKKLLLSDSGFYLCAWSDAVFDNSPLHFGNGTRLTVT.

This clone has a single count. The chain combines TRBV10-3 with TRBJ1-1; D uncertain. Germline CDR1 ENHRY, CDR2 SYGVKD. This CDR3 comprises 14 residues. The V end lost 3 bases, the J end lost 1 base, and 9 bases lay between the germline ends. CDR3 region: CAISDKGRNTEAFF. The DNA for the CDR3 is TGTGCCATCAGTGACAAGGGAAGGAACACTGAAGCTTTCTTT.

The gene calls are TRBV25-1 and TRBJ1-2; D possibly corresponds to TRBD1 (6 bases). Per the germline V gene, CDR1 is MGHDK and CDR2 is SYGVNS. V lost 4 bases, J lost 7 bases, and 13 bases lay in between. CDR3 length equals 13 residues. CDR3 sequence reads: CASSGTGSPGYTF. In DNA, the CDR3 is TGTGCCAGCAGTGGAACAGGGTCGCCTGGCTACACCTTC.

The chain uses TRBV4-1 and TRBJ1-2; D is uncertain. This CDR3 is built from 15 residues. Germline values: CDR1 MGHRA, CDR2 YSYEKL. Trimming removed 3 bases at V and 8 bases at J, with 19 bases between. Written as DNA, the CDR3 is TGCGCCAGCAGCCACCCCTCGGCTACGGACGGGGGCTACACCTTC. This translates into CASSHPSATDGGYTF.

This clone was detected once. This sequence joins TRBV6-6 and TRBJ2-3; 7 positions agree with TRBD1. The CDR3 length is 14 residues. In germline, CDR1 is MNHNY, CDR2 SVGAGI (reference sequence). V lost 7 bases, J lost 6 bases, and 10 bases stayed unmatched. In nucleotides, the CDR3 is TGTGCCAGCACCTTAACAGGGGAGAGGGATACGCAGTATTTT. Translating gives CASTLTGERDTQYF.